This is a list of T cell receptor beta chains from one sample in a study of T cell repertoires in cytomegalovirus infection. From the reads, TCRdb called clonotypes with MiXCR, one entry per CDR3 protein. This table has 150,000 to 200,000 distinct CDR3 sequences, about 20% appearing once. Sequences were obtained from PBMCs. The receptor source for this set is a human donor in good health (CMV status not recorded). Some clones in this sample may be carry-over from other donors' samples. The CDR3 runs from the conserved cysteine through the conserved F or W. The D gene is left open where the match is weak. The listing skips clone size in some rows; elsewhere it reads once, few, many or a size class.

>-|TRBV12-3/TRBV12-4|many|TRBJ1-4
TGTGCCAGCAGTTTAAAAGAAAAACTGTTTTTT
CASSLKEKLFF
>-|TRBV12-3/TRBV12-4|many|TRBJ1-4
TGTGCCAGCAGTGCCGACGGACAAAAACTGTTTTTT
CASSADGQKLFF
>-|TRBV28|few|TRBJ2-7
TGTGCCAGCAGACCGACAGGAGCCCCCTACGAGCAGTACTTC
CASRPTGAPYEQYF
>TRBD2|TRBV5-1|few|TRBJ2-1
TGCGCCAGCAGCTCGTCCGGGACTAGCGGGAGGGCCTCCTACAATGAGCAGTTCTTC
CASSSSGTSGRASYNEQFF
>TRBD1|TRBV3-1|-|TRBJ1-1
TGTGCCAGCAGCCAAGAACGTCTAGGGACAGCTGGGGCTTTCTTT
CASSQERLGTAGAFF
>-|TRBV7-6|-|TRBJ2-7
TGTGCCAGCAGCGCGCGGGACACCTCCTACGAGCAGTACTTC
CASSARDTSYEQYF
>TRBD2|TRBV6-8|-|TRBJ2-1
TGTGCCAGCAGTTACGTCCTAGCGGGAGAAAGCTCCTACAATGAGCTGTTCTTC
CASSYVLAGESSYNELFF
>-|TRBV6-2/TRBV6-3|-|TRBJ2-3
TGTGCCAGCAAACGGGCCTCGGGGGGCACAGATACGCAGTATTTT
CASKRASGGTDTQYF
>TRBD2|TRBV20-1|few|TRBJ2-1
TGCAGTGCTAGAGGACTAGCGGGAGACTACAATGAGCAGTTCTTC
CSARGLAGDYNEQFF
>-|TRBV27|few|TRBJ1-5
TGTGCCAGCCGGGGGGCAGGTCAGCCCCAGCATTTT
CASRGAGQPQHF
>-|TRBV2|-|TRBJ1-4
TGTGCCGGCAAACGGTCTTCCGAAAAACTGTTTTTT
CAGKRSSEKLFF
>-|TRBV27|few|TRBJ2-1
TGTGCCAGCAGTTTATTCGGCCACAATGAGCAGTTCTTC
CASSLFGHNEQFF
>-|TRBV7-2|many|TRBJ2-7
TGTGCCAGCAGCTCCCAACTACTATACGAGCAGTACTTC
CASSSQLLYEQYF
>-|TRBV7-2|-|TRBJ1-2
TGTGCCAGCAGTTACCGTGGTCTCCATGGCTACACCTTC
CASSYRGLHGYTF
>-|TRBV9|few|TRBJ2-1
TGTGCCAGCAGCAGGGGGGCAGGGTGGACCAATGAGCAGTTCTTC
CASSRGAGWTNEQFF
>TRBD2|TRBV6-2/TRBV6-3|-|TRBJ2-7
TGTGCCAGCAGTTACACGGCGGGAGGTTCCTACGAGCAGTACTTC
CASSYTAGGSYEQYF
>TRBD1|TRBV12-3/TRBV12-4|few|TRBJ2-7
TGTGCCAGCAGTTTATTGGGACAGGGGGCGTACGAGCAGTACTTC
CASSLLGQGAYEQYF
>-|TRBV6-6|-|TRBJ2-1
TGTGCCAGCAGCCCTCGTGTAGGGGATAATGAGCAGTTCTTC
CASSPRVGDNEQFF
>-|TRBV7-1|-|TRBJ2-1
TGTGCCAGCAGCCACAGGGTTCTCGACAATGAGCAGTTCTTC
CASSHRVLDNEQFF
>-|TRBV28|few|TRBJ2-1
TGTGCCAGCAGTTTAGAAGAGCGGGCCTCCTACAATGAGCAGTTCTTC
CASSLEERASYNEQFF
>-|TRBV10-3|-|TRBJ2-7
TGTGCCCCCCGTAGGGGGTGGTCCGAGCAGTACTTC
CAPRRGWSEQYF
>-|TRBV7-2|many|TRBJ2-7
TGTGCCAGCAGCCCTCAGAGCTCCTACGAGCAGTACTTC
CASSPQSSYEQYF
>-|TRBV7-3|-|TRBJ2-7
TGTGCCAGCAGCTTGACTAGTTTCAACGAGCAGTACTTC
CASSLTSFNEQYF
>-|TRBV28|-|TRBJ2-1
TGTACCAGCAGACTTTCGGGGTTTAGAAATTCCTACAAGGAGCAGTTCTTC
CTSRLSGFRNSYKEQFF
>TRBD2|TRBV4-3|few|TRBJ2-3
TGCGCCAGCAGCCAACAACTAGCGGGCACAGATACGCAGTATTTT
CASSQQLAGTDTQYF